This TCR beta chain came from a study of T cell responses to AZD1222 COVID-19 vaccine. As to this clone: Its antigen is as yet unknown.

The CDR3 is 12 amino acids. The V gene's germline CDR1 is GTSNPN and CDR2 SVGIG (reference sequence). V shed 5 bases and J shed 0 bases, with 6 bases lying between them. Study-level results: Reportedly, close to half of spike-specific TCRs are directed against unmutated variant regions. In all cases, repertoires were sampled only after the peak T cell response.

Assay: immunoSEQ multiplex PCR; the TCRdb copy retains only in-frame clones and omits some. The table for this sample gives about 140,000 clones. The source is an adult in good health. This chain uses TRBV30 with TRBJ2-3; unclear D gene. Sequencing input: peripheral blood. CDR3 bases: TGTGCCTGGGGGGAAAGCACAGATACGCAGTATTTT. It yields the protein CAWGESTDTQYF.